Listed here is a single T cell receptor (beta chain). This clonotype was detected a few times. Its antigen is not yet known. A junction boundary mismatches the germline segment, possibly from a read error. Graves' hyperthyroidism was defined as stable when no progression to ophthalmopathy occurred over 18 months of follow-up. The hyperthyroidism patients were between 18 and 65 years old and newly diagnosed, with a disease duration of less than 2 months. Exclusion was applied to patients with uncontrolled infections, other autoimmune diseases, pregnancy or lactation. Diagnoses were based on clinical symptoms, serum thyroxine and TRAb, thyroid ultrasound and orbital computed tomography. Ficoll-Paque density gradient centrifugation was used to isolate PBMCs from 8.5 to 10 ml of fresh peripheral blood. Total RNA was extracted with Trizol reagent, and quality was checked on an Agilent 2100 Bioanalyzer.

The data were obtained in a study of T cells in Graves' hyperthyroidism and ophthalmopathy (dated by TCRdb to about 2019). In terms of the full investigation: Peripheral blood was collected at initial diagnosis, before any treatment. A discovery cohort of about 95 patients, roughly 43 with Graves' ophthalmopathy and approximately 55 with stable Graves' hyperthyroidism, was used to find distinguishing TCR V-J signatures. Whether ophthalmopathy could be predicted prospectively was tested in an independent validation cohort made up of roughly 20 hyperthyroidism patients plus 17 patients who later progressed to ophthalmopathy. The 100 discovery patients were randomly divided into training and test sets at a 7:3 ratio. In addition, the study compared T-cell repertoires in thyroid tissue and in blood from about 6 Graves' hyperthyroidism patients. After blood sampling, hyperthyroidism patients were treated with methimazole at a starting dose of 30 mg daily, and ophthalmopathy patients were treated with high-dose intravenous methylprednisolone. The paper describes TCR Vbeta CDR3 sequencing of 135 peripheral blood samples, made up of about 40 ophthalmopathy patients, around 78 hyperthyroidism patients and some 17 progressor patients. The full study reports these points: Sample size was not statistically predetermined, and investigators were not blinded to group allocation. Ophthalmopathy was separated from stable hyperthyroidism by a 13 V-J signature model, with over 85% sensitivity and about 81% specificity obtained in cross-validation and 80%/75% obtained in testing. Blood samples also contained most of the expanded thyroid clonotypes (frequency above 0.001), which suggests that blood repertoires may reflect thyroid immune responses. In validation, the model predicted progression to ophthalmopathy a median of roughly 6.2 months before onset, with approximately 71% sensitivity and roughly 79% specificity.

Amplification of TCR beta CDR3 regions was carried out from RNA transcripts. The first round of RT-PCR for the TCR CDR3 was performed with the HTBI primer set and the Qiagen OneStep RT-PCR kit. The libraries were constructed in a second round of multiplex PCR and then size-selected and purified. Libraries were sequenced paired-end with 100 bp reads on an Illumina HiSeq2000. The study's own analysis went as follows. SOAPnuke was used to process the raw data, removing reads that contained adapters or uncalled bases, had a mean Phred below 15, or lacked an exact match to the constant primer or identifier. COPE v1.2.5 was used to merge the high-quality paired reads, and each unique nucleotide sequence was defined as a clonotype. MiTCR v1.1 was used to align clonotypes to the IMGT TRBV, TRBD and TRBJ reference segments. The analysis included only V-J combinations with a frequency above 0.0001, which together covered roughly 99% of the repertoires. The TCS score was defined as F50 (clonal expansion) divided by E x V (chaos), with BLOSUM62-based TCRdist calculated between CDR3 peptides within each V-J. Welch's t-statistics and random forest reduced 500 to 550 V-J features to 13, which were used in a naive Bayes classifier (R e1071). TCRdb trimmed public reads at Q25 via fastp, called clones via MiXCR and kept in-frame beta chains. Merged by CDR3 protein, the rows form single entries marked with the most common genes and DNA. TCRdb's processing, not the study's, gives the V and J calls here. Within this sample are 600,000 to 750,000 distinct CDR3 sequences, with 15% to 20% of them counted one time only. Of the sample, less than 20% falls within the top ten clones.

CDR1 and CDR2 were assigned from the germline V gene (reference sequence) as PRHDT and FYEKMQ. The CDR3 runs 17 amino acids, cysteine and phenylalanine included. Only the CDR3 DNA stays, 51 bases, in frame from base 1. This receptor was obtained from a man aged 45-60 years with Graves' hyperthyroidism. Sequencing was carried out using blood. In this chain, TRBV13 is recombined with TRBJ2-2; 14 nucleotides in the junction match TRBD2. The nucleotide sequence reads TGCGCCAGCAGCCCCGGACTAGCGGGAGGAAGTACCGGGGAGCTGTTTTTT. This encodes CASSPGLAGGSTGELFF. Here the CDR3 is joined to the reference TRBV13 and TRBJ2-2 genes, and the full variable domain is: AAGVIQSPRHLIKEKRETATLKCYPIPRHDTVYWYQQGPGQDPQFLISFYEKMQSDKGSIPDRFSAQQFSDYHSELNMSSLELGDSALYFCASSPGLAGGSTGELFFGEGSRLTVL.